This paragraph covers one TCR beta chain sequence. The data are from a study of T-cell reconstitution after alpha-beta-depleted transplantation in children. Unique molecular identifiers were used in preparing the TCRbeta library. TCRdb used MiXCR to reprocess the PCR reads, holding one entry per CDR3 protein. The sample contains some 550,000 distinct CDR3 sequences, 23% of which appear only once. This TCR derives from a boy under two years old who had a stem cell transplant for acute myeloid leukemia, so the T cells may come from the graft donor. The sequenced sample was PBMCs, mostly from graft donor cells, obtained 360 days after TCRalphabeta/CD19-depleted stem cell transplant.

In DNA form, the CDR3 reads TGTGCCAGCAGAACAGATAGCGGGGGAACCTACAATGAGCAGTTCTTC. This gives the protein CASRTDSGGTYNEQFF. This rearrangement joins TRBV12-3 or TRBV12-4 to TRBJ2-1; 9 bases are a match to TRBD2. With 6 bases clipped from V and 2 bases from J, the junction kept 8 bases outside the gene matches. The CDR3 extends over 16 amino acids.